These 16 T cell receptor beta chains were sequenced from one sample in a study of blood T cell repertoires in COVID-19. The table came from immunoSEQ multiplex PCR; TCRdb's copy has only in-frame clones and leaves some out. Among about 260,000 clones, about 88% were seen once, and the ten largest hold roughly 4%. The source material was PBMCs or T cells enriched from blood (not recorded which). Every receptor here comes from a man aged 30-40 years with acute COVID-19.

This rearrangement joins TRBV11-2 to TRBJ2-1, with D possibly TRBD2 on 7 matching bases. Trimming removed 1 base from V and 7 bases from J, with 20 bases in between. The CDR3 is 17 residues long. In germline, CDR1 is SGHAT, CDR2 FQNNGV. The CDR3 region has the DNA TGTGCCAGCAGCTTAGTGGGTGCGGGGGCCATTGTTAATGAGCAGTTCTTC. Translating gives CASSLVGAGAIVNEQFF.

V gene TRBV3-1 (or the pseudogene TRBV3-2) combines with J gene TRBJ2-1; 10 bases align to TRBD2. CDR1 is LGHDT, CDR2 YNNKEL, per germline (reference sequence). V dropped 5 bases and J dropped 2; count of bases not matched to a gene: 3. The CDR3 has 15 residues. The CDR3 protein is CASSRTSGAYNEQFF. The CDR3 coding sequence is TGTGCCAGCAGCAGGACTAGCGGCGCCTACAATGAGCAGTTCTTC.

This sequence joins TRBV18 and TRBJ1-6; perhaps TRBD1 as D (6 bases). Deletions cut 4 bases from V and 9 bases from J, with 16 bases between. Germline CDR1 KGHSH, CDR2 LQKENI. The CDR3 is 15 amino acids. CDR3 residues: CASSQNQGLGSPLHF. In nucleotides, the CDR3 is TGTGCCAGCTCACAAAACCAGGGGCTCGGTTCACCCCTCCACTTT. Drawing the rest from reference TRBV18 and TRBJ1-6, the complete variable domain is NAGVMQNPRHLVRRRGQEARLRCSPMKGHSHVYWYRQLPEEGLKFMVYLQKENIIDESGMPKERFSAEFPKEGPSILRIQQVVRGDSAAYFCASSQNQGLGSPLHFGNGTRLTVT.

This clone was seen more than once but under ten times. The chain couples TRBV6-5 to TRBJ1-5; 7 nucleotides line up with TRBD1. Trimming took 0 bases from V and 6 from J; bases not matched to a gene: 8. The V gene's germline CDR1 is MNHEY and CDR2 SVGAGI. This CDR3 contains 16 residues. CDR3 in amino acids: CASSYSRTGFGQPQHF. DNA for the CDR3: TGTGCCAGCAGTTACTCCAGGACAGGCTTTGGTCAGCCCCAGCATTTT.

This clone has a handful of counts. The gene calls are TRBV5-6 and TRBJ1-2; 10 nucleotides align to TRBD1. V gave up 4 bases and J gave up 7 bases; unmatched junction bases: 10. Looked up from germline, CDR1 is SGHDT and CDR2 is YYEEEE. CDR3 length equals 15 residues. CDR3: CASSPPGQGPGGYTF. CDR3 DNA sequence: TGTGCCAGCAGCCCCCCGGGACAGGGGCCGGGTGGCTACACCTTC.

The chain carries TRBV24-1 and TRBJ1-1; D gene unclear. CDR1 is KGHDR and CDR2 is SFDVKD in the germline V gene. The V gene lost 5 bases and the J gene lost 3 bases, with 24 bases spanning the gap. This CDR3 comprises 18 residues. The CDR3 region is CATSASRGTGVGYTEAFF. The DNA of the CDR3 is TGTGCCACCAGTGCGAGTCGGGGTACCGGAGTCGGGTACACTGAAGCTTTCTTT.

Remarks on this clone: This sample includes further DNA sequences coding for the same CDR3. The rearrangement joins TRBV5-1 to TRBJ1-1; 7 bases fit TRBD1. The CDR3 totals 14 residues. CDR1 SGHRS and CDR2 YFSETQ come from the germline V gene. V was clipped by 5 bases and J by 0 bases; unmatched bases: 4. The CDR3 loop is CASSSGGMNTEAFF. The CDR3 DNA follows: TGCGCCAGCAGTTCAGGGGGAATGAACACTGAAGCTTTCTTT.

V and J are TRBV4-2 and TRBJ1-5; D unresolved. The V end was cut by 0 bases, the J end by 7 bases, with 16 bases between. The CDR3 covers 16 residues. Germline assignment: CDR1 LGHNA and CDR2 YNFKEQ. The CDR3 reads CASSQDRFGGGQPQHF. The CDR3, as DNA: TGTGCCAGCAGCCAAGACAGGTTCGGTGGTGGACAGCCCCAGCATTTT.

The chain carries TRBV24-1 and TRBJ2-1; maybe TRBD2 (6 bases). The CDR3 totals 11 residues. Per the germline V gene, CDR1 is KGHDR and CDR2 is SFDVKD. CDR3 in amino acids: CAESEGNEQFF. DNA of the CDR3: TGTGCGGAGTCGGAGGGCAATGAGCAGTTCTTC.

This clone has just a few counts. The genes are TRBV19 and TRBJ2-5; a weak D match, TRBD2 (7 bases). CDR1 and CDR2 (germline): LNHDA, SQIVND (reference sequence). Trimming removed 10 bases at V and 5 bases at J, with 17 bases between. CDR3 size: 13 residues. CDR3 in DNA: TGTGCCACCGCCAAGGGGGAGGGGGAGACCCAGTACTTC. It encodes CATAKGEGETQYF.

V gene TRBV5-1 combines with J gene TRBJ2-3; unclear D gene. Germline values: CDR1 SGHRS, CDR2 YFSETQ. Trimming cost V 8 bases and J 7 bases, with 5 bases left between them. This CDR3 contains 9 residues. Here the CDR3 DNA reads TGCGCCAGAACTAATACGCAGTATTTT. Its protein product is CARTNTQYF.

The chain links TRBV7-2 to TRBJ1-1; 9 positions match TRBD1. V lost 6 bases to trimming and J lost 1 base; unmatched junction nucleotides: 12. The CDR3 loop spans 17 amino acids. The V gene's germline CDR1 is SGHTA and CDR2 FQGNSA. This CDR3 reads CASSLKPTGGPNTEAFF. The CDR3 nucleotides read TGTGCCAGCAGTTTAAAGCCTACAGGGGGCCCGAACACTGAAGCTTTCTTT.

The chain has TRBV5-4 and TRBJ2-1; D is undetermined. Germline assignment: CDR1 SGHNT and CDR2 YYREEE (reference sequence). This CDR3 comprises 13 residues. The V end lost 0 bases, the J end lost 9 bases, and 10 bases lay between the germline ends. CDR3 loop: CASSLGYRVEQFF. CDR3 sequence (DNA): TGTGCCAGCAGCTTGGGCTACCGAGTTGAGCAGTTCTTC.

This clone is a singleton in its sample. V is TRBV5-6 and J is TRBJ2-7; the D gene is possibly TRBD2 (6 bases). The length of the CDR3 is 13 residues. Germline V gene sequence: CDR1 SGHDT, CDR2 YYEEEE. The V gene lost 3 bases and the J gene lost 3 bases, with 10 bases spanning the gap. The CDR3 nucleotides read TGTGCCAGCAGCTGGGACTTCGGCTACGAGCAGTACGTC. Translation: CASSWDFGYEQYV.

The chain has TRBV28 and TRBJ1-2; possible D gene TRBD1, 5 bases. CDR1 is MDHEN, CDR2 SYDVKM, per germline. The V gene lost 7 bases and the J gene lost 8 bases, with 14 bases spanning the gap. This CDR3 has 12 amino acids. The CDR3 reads CASISRGGGYTF. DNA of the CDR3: TGTGCCAGCATCAGCCGCGGGGGAGGCTACACCTTC.

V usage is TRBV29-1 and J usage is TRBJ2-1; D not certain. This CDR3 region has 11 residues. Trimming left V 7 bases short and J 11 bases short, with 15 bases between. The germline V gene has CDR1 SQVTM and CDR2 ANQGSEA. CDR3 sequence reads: CSGSQRLKQFF. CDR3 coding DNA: TGCAGCGGATCCCAGAGACTGAAGCAGTTCTTC.